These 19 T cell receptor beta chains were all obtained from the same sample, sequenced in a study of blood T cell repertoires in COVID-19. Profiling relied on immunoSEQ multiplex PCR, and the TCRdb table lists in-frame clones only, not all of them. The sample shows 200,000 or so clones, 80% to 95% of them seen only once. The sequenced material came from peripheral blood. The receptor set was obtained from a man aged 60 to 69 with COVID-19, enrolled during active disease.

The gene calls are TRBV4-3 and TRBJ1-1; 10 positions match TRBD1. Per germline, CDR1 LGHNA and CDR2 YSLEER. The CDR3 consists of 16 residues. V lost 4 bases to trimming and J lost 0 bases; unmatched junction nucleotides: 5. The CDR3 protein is CASSLGTGVMNTEAFF. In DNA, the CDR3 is TGCGCCAGCAGCCTCGGGACAGGGGTTATGAACACTGAAGCTTTCTTT.

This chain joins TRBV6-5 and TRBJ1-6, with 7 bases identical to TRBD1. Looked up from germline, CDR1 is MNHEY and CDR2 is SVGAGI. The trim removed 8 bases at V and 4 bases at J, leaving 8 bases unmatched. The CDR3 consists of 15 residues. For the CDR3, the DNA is TGTGCCAGCCAAACCGGGACAGAGTATAATTCACCCCTCCACTTT. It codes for CASQTGTEYNSPLHF.

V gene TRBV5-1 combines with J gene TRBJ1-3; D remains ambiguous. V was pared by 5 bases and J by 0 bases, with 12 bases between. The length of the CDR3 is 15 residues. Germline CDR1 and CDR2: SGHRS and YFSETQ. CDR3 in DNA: TGCGCCAGCAGGAGTCAGGCGTTCTCTGGAAACACCATATATTTT. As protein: CASRSQAFSGNTIYF.

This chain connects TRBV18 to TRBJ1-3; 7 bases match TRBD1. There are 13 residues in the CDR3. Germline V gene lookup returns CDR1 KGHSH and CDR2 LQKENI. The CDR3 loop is CVSAGGSGNTIYF. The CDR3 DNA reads TGTGTCTCGGCAGGGGGCTCTGGAAACACCATATATTTT.

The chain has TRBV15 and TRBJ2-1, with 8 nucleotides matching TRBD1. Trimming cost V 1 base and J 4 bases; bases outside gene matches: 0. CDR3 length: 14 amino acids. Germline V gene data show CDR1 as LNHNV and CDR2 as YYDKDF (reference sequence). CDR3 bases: TGTGCCACCAGCAGAGGACAGGGGTACAATGAGCAGTTCTTC. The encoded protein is CATSRGQGYNEQFF.

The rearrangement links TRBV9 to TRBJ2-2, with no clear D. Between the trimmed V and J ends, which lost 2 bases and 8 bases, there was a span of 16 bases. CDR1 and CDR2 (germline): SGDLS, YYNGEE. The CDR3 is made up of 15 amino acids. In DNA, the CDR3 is TGTGCCAGCAGCGTGAGCCGCTCTTCAGGAGGGGAGCTGTTTTTT. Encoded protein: CASSVSRSSGGELFF.

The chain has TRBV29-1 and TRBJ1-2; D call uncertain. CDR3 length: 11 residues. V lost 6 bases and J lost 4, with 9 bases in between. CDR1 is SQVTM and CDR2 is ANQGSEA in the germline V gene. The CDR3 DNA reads TGCAGCGTAGTCACGGGCTATGGCTACACCTTC. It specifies CSVVTGYGYTF.

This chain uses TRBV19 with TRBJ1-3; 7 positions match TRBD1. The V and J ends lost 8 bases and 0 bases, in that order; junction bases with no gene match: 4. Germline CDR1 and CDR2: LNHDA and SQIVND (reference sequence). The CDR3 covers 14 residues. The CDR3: CASSSGGSGNTIYF. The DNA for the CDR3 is TGTGCCAGTTCGTCAGGGGGCTCTGGAAACACCATATATTTT.

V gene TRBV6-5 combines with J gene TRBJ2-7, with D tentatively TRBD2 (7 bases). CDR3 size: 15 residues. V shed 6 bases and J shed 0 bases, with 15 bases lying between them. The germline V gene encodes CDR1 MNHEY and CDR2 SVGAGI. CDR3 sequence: CASSRSGTSSYEQYF. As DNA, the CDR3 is TGTGCCAGCAGCAGAAGCGGGACATCCTCCTACGAGCAGTACTTC.

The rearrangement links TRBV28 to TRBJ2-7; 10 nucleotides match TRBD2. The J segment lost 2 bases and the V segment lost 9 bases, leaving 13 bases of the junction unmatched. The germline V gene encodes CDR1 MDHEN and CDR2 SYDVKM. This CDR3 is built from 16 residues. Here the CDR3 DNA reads TGTGCCAGTGGGTCGAGGGCTAGCGGGAGTCCCTACGAGCAGTACTTC. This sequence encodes CASGSRASGSPYEQYF.

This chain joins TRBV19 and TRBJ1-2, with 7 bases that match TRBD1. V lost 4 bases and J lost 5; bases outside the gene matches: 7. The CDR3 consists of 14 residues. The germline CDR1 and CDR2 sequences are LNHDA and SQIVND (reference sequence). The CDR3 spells CASSRTGQRYGYTF. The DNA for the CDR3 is TGTGCCAGTAGTAGAACGGGACAGCGATATGGCTACACCTTC. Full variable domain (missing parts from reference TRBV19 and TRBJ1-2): DGGITQSPKYLFRKEGQNVTLSCEQNLNHDAMYWYRQDPGQGLRLIYYSQIVNDFQKGDIAEGYSVSREKKESFPLTVTSAQKNPTAFYLCASSRTGQRYGYTFGSGTRLTVV.

The CDR3 loop reads CASSLPSDSYEQYF. The CDR3 DNA follows: TGCGCCAGCAGCTTGCCCAGTGACTCCTACGAGCAGTACTTC. This chain joins TRBV5-1 and TRBJ2-7; D gene uncertain. Trimming pared 1 base from V and 0 bases from J, leaving 8 bases between. The CDR3 covers 14 residues. Germline loops: CDR1 SGHRS, CDR2 YFSETQ. Based on the CDR3 plus reference TRBV5-1 and TRBJ2-7, the full variable domain is KAGVTQTPRYLIKTRGQQVTLSCSPISGHRSVSWYQQTPGQGLQFLFEYFSETQRNKGNFPGRFSGRQFSNSRSEMNVSTLELGDSALYLCASSLPSDSYEQYFGPGTRLTVT.

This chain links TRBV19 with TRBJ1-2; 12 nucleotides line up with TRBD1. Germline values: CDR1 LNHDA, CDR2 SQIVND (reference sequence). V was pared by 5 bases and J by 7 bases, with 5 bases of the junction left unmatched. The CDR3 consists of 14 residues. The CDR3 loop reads CASSRDRGPGGYTF. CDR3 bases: TGTGCCAGTAGTCGGGACAGGGGGCCTGGTGGCTACACCTTC.

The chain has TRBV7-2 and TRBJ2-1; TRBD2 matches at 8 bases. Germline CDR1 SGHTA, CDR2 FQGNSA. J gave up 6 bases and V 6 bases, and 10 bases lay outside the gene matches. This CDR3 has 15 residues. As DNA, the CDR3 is TGTGCCAGCAGGCCCACTAGCGGCCACGTCAATGAGCAGTTCTTC. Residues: CASRPTSGHVNEQFF.

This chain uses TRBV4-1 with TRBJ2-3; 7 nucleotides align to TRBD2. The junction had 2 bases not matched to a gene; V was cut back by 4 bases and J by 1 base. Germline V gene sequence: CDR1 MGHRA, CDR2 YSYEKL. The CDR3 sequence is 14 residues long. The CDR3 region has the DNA TGCGCCAGCAGCCCTAGCGGCCGCACAGATACGCAGTATTTT. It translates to CASSPSGRTDTQYF.

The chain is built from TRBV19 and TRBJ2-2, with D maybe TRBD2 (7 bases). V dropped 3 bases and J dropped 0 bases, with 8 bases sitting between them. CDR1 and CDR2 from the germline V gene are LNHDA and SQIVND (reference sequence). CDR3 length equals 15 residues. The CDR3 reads CASSMGGPNTGELFF. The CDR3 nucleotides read TGTGCCAGTAGTATGGGGGGGCCGAACACCGGGGAGCTGTTTTTT.

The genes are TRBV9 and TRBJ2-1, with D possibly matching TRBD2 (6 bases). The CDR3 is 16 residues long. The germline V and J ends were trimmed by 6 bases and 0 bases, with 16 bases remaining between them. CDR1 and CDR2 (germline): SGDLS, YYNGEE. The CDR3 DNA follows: TGTGCCAGCACCGTCGTGGCGGGGAGCTCCTACAATGAGCAGTTCTTC. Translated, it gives CASTVVAGSSYNEQFF.

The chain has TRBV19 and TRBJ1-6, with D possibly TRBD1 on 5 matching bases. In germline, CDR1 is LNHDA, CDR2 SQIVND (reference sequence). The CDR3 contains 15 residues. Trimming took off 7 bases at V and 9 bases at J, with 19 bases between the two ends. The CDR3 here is CASTPVSSGRSPLHF. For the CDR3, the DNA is TGTGCCAGTACCCCAGTAAGCTCAGGGCGTTCACCCCTCCACTTT.

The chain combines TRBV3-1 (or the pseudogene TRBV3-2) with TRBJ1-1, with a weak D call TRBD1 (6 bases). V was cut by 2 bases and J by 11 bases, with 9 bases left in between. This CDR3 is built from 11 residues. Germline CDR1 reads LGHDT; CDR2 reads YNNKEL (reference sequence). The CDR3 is CASSQTGSAFF. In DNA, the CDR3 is TGTGCCAGCAGCCAAACAGGGAGCGCTTTCTTT.